This T cell receptor beta chain is drawn from a study of identical twins. There are many counts of this clonotype. TCRdb passed the 5' RACE reads through MiXCR, listing each CDR3 protein once. The sample consists of 690,000 or so distinct CDR3 sequences, around 6% of them appearing once. CDR1 DFQATT and CDR2 SNEGSKA come from the germline V gene (reference sequence). Trimming took 3 bases from V and 4 from J, leaving 10 bases between them. CDR3 length: 12 amino acids. The sample was naive T cells sorted from blood. The TCR was taken from a man aged 18-30 years in good health. V and J are TRBV20-1 and TRBJ2-7; D gene unclear. CDR3 bases: TGCAGTGCTAGGAAACAAGAATACGAGCAGTACTTC. Its translation is CSARKQEYEQYF.